This is a list of T cell receptor beta chains from one sample in a study of shared clonotypes between healthy human individuals. The data were produced by immunoSEQ multiplex PCR, yet TCRdb's version contains in-frame clones alone and is incomplete. The table includes about 2.4 million clones, around 90% detected once. Sequences were obtained from naive CD4+ T cells sorted from blood. The receptors were gathered from a man younger than 35 in good health. Both conserved end residues are part of each CDR3. A D gene is named only where the DNA matches it firmly. Clone size appears in some rows only: once, few, many, or a class for an expanded clone.

-,TRBJ1-1,TRBV11-2,-,TGTGCCAGCAGCTTACGCTTCTCGAGTGAAGCTTTCTTT,CASSLRFSSEAFF
-,TRBJ2-7,TRBV6-6,-,TGTGCCAGCAGTTGGTCAGCGTACGAGCAGTACTTC,CASSWSAYEQYF
-,TRBJ2-5,TRBV21-1,-,TGTGCCAGCAGCAAAGCGAGCGGGGGGGAGACCCAGTACTTC,CASSKASGGETQYF
-,TRBJ2-1,TRBV15,-,TGTGCCACCAGCAGAGATTCCCCTTCGGCTCACACTTACAATGAGCAGTTCTTC,CATSRDSPSAHTYNEQFF
-,TRBJ2-3,TRBV7-9,TRBD1,TGTGCCAGCAGCTCCTCGGACAGGGGGCTTAGCACAGATACGCAGTATTTT,CASSSSDRGLSTDTQYF
-,TRBJ1-2,TRBV5-4,TRBD1,TGTGCCAGCCGGACAGGGACTAACTATGGCTACACCTTC,CASRTGTNYGYTF
-,TRBJ2-3,TRBV5-1,-,TGCGCCAGCAGCACCGCCGGCCGTACCACAGATACGCAGTATTTT,CASSTAGRTTDTQYF
-,TRBJ2-3,TRBV4-1,TRBD2,TGCGCCAGCAGCCCCGAGACTAGCGGGGTTAGCACAGATACGCAGTATTTT,CASSPETSGVSTDTQYF
-,TRBJ2-3,TRBV10-2,TRBD1,TGCGCCAGCAAAACACGGGACAGGGGTACGGGGACAGATACGCAGTATTTT,CASKTRDRGTGTDTQYF
-,TRBJ2-7,TRBV19,TRBD1,TGTGCCAGTAGCACCCCGGGACAGCTCTACGAGCAGTACTTC,CASSTPGQLYEQYF
once,TRBJ2-6,TRBV28,TRBD1,TGTGCCAGCAGCCAAACAGGGGTCCTCTCTGGGGCCAACGTCCTGACTTTC,CASSQTGVLSGANVLTF
once,TRBJ2-1,TRBV11-2,-,TGTGCCAGCAGCTATAGCGTCGGGAGTGAGCAGTTCTTC,CASSYSVGSEQFF
-,TRBJ1-2,TRBV30,-,TGTGCCTGGAAAAGGGCAGGGACGAGGTATGGCTACACCTTC,CAWKRAGTRYGYTF
-,TRBJ2-7,TRBV6-1,-,TGTGCCACGGTTGAGAGCTACGAGCAGTACTTC,CATVESYEQYF
-,TRBJ2-1,TRBV5-1,TRBD2,TGCGCCAGCAGCTTGGACCCTATCCGGCGGGAGGTTGGAGAGCAGTTCTTC,CASSLDPIRREVGEQFF
-,TRBJ2-7,TRBV27,-,TGTGCCAGCAGTTTATTATCTACCGGCGAGCAGTACTTC,CASSLLSTGEQYF
once,TRBJ2-1,TRBV29-1,TRBD1,TGCAGCGTTGAGGGACAGCCCTCGTACAATGAGCAGTTCTTC,CSVEGQPSYNEQFF
-,TRBJ2-7,TRBV5-5,-,TGTGCCAGCAGCTTGGACTCCGGGATCCTCCCCTACGAGCAGTACTTC,CASSLDSGILPYEQYF
-,TRBJ2-7,TRBV19,TRBD2,TGTGCCAGTAGCCTCTTAGCGGGCCGACCCTACGAGCAGTACTTC,CASSLLAGRPYEQYF
-,TRBJ2-7,TRBV7-9,TRBD2,TGTGCCAGCAGCCGAAAGCCCGGACTAGCGGGTTCCTACGAGCAGTACTTC,CASSRKPGLAGSYEQYF
-,TRBJ2-1,TRBV27,TRBD2,TGTGCCAGCAGTTTACTGGGGAGGGACTATCATGAGCAGTTCTTC,CASSLLGRDYHEQFF
-,TRBJ1-3,TRBV28,-,TGTGCCAGCAGTTTGACCCGGTCGCTTGGAAACACCATATATTTT,CASSLTRSLGNTIYF
once,TRBJ2-7,TRBV5-1,-,TGCGCCAGCAGTCGTGTTTGGGAGCAGTACTTC,CASSRVWEQYF
once,TRBJ2-3,TRBV27,-,TGTGCCAGCACCTCACGGGGGTATACGCAGTATTTT,CASTSRGYTQYF
-,TRBJ2-1,TRBV10-1,TRBD2,TGCGCCAGCAGTGTAGGTAGCGGGGGAAATGAGCAGTTCTTC,CASSVGSGGNEQFF
-,TRBJ2-5,TRBV6-1,TRBD2,TGTGCCAGCAGTGGTGAGGGAGGGCCACAAGAGACCCAGTACTTC,CASSGEGGPQETQYF
-,TRBJ1-5,TRBV27,-,TGTGCCAGCAGTTTAGCAGGCCTAGGGAATCAGCCCCAGCATTTT,CASSLAGLGNQPQHF
once,TRBJ1-2,TRBV30,-,TGTGCCTGGAGTGTAATGGGGCAGGGGAATGGCTACACCTTC,CAWSVMGQGNGYTF
-,TRBJ1-5,TRBV19,-,TGTGCCAGTAGTATCCCCCGGGACAATCAGCCCCAGCATTTT,CASSIPRDNQPQHF
-,TRBJ2-1,TRBV11-2,-,TGTGCCAGCAGCTTAGTCCGGGACGCCTCCCGAGGGTCCTACAATGAGCAGTTCTTC,CASSLVRDASRGSYNEQFF
-,TRBJ2-3,TRBV2,TRBD2,TGTGCCAGCAGAATGACTAGCGTCGGCACAGATACGCAGTATTTT,CASRMTSVGTDTQYF
-,TRBJ2-2,TRBV7-3,TRBD2,TGTGCCAGCAGCCTCTCGGGCGGGGGGACCGGGGAGCTGTTTTTT,CASSLSGGGTGELFF
few,TRBJ1-2,TRBV18,-,TGTGCCAGCCAAGCTGTACAGGCGCCTAACTATGGCTACACCTTC,CASQAVQAPNYGYTF
once,TRBJ1-1,TRBV6-6,-,TGTGCCAGCAGTTACTCGTGGGATGAAGCTTTCTTT,CASSYSWDEAFF
-,TRBJ2-2,TRBV4-3,TRBD1,TGCGCCAGCAGCCAAGGAGTCAGGGGGAACGGGGAGCTGTTTTTT,CASSQGVRGNGELFF
once,TRBJ2-7,TRBV6-6,-,TGTGCCAGCAGTTCCACCTACGAGCAGTACTTC,CASSSTYEQYF
-,TRBJ2-4,TRBV5-6,-,TGTGCCAGCAGCTTGGCCGAGGGGGGAGTAGCCAAAAACATTCAGTACTTC,CASSLAEGGVAKNIQYF
-,TRBJ2-3,TRBV6-5,-,TGTGCCAGCAGTTACCTCGACCGAGGGGTGGATACGCAGTATTTT,CASSYLDRGVDTQYF
-,TRBJ1-2,TRBV18,TRBD1,TGTGCCAGCTCACCAAGCAGGGGACAGACTGAATACTATGGCTACACCTTC,CASSPSRGQTEYYGYTF
-,TRBJ2-7,TRBV9,-,TGTGCCAGCAGCGTAGATGGGGCCTCCTACGAGCAGTACTTC,CASSVDGASYEQYF
-,TRBJ1-1,TRBV19,-,TGTGCCAGTAGTATCATATTGGGTGGGCAATCGAACACTGAAGCTTTCTTT,CASSIILGGQSNTEAFF